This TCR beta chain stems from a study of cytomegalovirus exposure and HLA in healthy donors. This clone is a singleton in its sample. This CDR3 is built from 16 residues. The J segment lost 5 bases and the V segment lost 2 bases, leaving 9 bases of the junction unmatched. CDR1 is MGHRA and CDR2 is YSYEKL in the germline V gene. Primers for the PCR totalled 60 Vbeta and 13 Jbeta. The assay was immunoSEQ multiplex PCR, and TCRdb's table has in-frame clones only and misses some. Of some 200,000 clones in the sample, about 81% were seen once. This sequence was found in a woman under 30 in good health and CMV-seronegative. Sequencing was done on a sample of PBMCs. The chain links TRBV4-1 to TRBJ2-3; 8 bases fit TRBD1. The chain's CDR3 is CASSQFTDRARDTQYF. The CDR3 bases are TGCGCCAGCAGCCAATTTACGGACAGGGCAAGAGATACGCAGTATTTT.